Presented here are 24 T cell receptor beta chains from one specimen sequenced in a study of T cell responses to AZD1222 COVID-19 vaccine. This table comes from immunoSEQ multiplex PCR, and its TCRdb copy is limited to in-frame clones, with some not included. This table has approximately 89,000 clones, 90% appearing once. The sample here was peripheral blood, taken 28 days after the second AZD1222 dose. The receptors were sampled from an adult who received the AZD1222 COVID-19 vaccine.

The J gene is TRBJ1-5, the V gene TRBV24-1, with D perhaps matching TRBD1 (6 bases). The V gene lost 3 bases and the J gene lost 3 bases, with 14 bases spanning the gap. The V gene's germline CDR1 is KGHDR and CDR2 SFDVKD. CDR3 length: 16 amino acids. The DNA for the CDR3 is TGTGCCACCAGTGATCGCTCTGGGGGGCCCAATCAGCCCCAGCATTTT. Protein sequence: CATSDRSGGPNQPQHF.

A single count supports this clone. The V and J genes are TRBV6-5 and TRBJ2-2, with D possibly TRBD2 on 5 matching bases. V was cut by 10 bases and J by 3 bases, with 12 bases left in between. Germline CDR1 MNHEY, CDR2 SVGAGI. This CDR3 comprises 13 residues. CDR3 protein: CATYGRDTGELFF. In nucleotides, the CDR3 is TGTGCCACCTATGGGCGGGACACCGGGGAGCTGTTTTTT.

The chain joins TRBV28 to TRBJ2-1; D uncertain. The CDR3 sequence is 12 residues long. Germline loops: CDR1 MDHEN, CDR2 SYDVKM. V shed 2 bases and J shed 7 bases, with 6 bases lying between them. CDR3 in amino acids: CASSLIRNEQFF. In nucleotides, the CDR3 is TGTGCCAGCAGTTTAATTAGGAATGAGCAGTTCTTC.

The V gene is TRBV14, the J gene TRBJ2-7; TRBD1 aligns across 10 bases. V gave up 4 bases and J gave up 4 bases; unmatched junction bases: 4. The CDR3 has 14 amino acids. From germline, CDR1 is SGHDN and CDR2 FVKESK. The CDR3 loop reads CASSPTGGFYEQYF. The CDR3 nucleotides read TGTGCCAGCAGCCCGACAGGGGGCTTTTACGAGCAGTACTTC.

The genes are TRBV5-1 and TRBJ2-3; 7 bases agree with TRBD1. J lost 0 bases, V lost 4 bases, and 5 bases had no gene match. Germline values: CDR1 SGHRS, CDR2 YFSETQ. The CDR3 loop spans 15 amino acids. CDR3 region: CASSLKTGSTDTQYF. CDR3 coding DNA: TGCGCCAGCAGCCTAAAGACAGGGAGCACAGATACGCAGTATTTT.

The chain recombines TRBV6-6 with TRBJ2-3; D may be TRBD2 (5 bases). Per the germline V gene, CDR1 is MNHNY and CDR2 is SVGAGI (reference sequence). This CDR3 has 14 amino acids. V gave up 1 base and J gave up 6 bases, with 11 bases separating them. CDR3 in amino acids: CASSYLRGIDTQYF. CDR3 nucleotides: TGTGCCAGCAGTTACTTGAGAGGGATTGATACGCAGTATTTT.

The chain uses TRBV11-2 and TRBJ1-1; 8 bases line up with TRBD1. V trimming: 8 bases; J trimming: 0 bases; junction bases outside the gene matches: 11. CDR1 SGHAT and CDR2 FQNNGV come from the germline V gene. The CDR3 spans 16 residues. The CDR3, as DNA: TGTGCCAGCCATCCCTTCCAGGGGGCTTTGAACACTGAAGCTTTCTTT. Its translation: CASHPFQGALNTEAFF. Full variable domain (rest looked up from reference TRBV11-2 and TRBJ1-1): EAGVAQSPRYKIIEKRQSVAFWCNPISGHATLYWYQQILGQGPKLLIQFQNNGVVDDSQLPKDRFSAERLKGVDSTLKIQPAKLEDSAVYLCASHPFQGALNTEAFFGQGTRLTVV.

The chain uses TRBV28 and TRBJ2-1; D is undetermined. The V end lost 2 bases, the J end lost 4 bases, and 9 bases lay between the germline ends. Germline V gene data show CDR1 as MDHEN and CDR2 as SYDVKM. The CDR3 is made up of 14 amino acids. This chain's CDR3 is CASSLAPDYNEQFF. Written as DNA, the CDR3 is TGTGCCAGCAGTTTAGCCCCCGATTACAATGAGCAGTTCTTC.

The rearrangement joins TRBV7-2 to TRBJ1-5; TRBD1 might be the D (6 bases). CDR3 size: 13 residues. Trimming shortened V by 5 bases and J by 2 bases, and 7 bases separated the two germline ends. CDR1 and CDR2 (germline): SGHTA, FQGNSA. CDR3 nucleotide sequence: TGTGCCAGCAGCGAGGGGGGCAATCAGCCCCAGCATTTT. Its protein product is CASSEGGNQPQHF.

Here the CDR3 reads CASSTTNQPQHF. In nucleotides, the CDR3 is TGTGCCAGCAGTACCACAAATCAGCCCCAGCATTTT. This rearrangement joins TRBV12-3 or TRBV12-4 to TRBJ1-5; no definite D call. CDR3 length: 12 residues. V lost 5 bases, J lost 4 bases, and 6 bases lay in between.

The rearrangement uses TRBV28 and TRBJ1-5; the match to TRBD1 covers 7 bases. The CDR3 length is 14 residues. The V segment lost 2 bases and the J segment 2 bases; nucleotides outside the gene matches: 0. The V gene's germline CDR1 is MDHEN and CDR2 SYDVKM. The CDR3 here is CASSLGQGNQPQHF. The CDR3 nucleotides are TGTGCCAGCAGTTTAGGACAGGGCAATCAGCCCCAGCATTTT.

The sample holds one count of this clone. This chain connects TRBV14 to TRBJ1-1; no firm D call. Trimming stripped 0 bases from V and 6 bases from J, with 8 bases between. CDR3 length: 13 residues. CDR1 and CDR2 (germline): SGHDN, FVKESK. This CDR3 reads CASSQDLLAEAFF. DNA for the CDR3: TGTGCCAGCAGCCAAGATCTTCTAGCTGAAGCTTTCTTT.

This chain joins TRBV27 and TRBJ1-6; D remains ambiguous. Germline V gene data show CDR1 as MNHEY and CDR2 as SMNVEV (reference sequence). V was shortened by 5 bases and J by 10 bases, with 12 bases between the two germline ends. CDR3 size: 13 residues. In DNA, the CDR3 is TGTGCCAGCAGTAATTCCGACCGATCACCCCTCCACTTT. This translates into CASSNSDRSPLHF.

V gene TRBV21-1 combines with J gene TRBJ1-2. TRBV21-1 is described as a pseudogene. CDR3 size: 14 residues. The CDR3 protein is CASSKVGRGFGYTF. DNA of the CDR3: TGTGCCAGCAGCAAAGTAGGGAGGGGCTTTGGCTACACCTTC.

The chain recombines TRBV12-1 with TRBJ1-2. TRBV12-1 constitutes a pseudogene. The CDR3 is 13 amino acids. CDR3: CASRRDYNYGYTF. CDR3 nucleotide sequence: TGTGCCAGCAGGCGCGACTACAACTATGGCTACACCTTC.

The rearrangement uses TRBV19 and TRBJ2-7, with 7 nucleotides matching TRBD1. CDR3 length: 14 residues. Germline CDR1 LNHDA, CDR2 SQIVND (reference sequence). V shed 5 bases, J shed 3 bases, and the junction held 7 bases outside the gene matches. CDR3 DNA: TGTGCCAGTAGTGAGGAAGCAGGGGGCTACGAGCAGTACTTC. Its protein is CASSEEAGGYEQYF.

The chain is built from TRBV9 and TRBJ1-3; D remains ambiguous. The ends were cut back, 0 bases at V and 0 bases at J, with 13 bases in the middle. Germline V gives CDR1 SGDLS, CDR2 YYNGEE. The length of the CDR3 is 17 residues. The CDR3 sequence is CASSVASSGVSGNTIYF. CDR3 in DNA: TGTGCCAGCAGCGTAGCTTCGTCCGGGGTCTCTGGAAACACCATATATTTT.

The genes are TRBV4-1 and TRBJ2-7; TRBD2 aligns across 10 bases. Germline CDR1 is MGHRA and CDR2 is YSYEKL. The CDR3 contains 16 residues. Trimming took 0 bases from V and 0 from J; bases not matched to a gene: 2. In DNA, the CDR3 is TGCGCCAGCAGCCAAGAACTAGCGGGAAGCTCCTACGAGCAGTACTTC. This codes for CASSQELAGSSYEQYF.

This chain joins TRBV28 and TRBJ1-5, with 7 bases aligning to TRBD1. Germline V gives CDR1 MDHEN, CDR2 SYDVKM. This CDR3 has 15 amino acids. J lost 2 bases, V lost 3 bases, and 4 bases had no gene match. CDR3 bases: TGTGCCAGCAGTTTGGGGGGACAGCGCAATCAGCCCCAGCATTTT. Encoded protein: CASSLGGQRNQPQHF.

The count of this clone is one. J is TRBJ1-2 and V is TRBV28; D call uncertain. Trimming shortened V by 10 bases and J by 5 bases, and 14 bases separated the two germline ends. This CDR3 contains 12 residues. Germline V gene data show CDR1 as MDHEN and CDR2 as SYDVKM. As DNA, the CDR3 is TGTGCCATCTACAGATCCGGGTATGGCTACACCTTC. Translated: CAIYRSGYGYTF.

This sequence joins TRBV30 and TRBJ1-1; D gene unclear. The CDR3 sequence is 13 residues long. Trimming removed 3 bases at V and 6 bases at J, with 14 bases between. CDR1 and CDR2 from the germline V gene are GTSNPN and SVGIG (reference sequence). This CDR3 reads CAWSQRRTPEAFF. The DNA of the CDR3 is TGTGCCTGGAGCCAACGTAGGACTCCTGAAGCTTTCTTT.

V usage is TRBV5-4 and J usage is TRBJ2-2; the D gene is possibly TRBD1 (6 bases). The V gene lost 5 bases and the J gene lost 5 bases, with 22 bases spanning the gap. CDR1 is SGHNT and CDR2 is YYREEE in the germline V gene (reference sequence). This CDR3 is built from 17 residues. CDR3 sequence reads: CASRPLPGARETGELFF. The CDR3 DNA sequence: TGTGCCAGCAGACCTCTTCCAGGGGCCAGGGAAACCGGGGAGCTGTTTTTT.

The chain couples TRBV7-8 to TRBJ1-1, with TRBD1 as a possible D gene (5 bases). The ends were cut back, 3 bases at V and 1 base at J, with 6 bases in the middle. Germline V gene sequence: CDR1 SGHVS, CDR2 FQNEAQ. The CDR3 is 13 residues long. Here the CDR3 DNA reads TGTGCCAGCAGCTTCCAGGGGAACACTGAAGCTTTCTTT. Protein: CASSFQGNTEAFF.

CDR3 coding DNA: TGTGCCAGCAGCTTCGGACAGGGGATCGGCACTGAAGCTTTCTTT. It encodes CASSFGQGIGTEAFF. V is TRBV7-2 and J is TRBJ1-1, with TRBD1 identical over 9 bases. V shed 3 bases, J shed 4 bases, and the junction held 6 bases outside the gene matches. From germline, CDR1 is SGHTA and CDR2 FQGNSA. The CDR3 has 15 amino acids.